This T cell receptor (beta chain) derives from a study of identical twins. TCRdb used MiXCR to reprocess the 5' RACE reads, holding one entry per CDR3 protein. The data show approximately 690,000 distinct CDR3 sequences, around 6.1% seen once. Whole-study findings and limits: The degree of excess twin sharing was weaker in beta out-of-frame sequences. An excess of low generation probability was shown by twin-shared out-of-frame alpha sequences.

This CDR3 spans 16 amino acids. Trimming took 1 base from V and 6 from J; bases not matched to a gene: 8. Looked up from germline, CDR1 is SQVTM and CDR2 is ANQGSEA. Notes on this clonotype: Its specificity is not known.

The sequenced material came from naive T cells sorted from blood. The TCR sequence derives from a man between 18 and 35 years old in good health. The chain links TRBV29-1 to TRBJ2-7, with TRBD2 matching over 14 bases. CDR3: CSVEVGGLAGAGEQYF. The CDR3 DNA reads as TGCAGCGTTGAAGTCGGGGGACTAGCGGGAGCGGGCGAGCAGTACTTC.